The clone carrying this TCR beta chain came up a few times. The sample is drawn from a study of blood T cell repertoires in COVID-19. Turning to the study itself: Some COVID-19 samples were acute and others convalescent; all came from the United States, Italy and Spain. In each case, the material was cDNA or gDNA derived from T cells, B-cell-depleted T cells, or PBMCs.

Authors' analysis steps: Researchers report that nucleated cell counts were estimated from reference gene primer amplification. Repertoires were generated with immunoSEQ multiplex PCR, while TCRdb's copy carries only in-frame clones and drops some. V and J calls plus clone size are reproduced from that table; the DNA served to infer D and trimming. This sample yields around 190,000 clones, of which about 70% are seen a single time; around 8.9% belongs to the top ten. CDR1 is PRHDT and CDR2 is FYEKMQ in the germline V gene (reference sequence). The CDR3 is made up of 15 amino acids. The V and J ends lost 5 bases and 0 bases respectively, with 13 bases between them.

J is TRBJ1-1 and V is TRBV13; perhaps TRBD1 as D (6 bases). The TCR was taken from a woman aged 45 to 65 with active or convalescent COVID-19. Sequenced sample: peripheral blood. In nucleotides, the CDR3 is TGTGCCAGCAGCCGTGGGGGGGGCATGAACACTGAAGCTTTCTTT. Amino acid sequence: CASSRGGGMNTEAFF.